The present TCR beta chain was sequenced within a study of CD8 T cells in Susac syndrome. cDNA came from roughly 0.5 to 1 ug RNA primed by random hexamers. Amplification of TCR beta CDR3 was carried out by immunoSEQ multiplex PCR, which covered 54 Vbeta and 13 Jbeta segments. From the immunoSEQ multiplex PCR reads, TCRdb called clonotypes with MiXCR, one entry per CDR3 protein. This table has about 180,000 distinct CDR3 sequences, just under 95% appearing once. CD8+ and CD4+ T cells from blood underwent TCR beta sequencing. Purification of the CD8+ and CD4+ T cells relied on negative isolation, and TEMRA cells underwent FACS enrichment. Sample: CD4+ T cells from PBMCs. This TCR came from a human donor with Susac syndrome.

Written as DNA, the CDR3 is TGTGCCACCAGTGATTTCGACAGGCAATTGCAGTATTTT. Protein: CATSDFDRQLQYF. The chain has TRBV24-1 and TRBJ2-3, with D tentatively TRBD1 (6 bases). Germline assignment: CDR1 KGHDR and CDR2 SFDVKD. The length of the CDR3 is 13 residues. V shed 1 base and J shed 11 bases, with 12 bases lying between them.